Sequencing of this TCR beta chain was carried out in a study of T cells expressing NK-cell markers. The study's findings and limits: The contribution of dominant NKG2C+ clonotypes to CD8+ T cells in about six donors was roughly 1.0-7.5%.

A remark on this clonotype: No antigen is known for it.

5'RACE template switching with UMIs produced the TCR beta cDNA. TCRdb re-called the 5' RACE reads; one entry per CDR3 protein, DNA not given. The sample has some 340,000 distinct CDR3 sequences, and its top ten clones hold 5% to 5.5%. Sequenced: blood T cells: a sorted CD56 or NKG2C T cell subset, CD4+ or CD8+ T cells, or bulk PBMC T cells (not recorded which). The sequence came from a man aged 18 to 69 in good health.

CDR3 sequence: CASSSNIVVGQGVSYEQYF. This sequence joins TRBV7-8 and TRBJ2-7; TCRdb's D gene call, TRBD1, goes unchecked for lack of DNA. Germline CDR1 SGHVS, CDR2 FQNEAQ. The CDR3 totals 19 residues.